The clone carrying this TCR beta chain turned up a few times. Its specificity is unknown. These data originate in a study of cytomegalovirus exposure and HLA in healthy donors. Study results and limitations: Several of the most significant clusters were apparently associated with common viral pathogens in a later analysis. Later on, an analysis tied approximately 17,000 TCR beta sequences to HLA alleles at 0.05 false discovery rate.

The PCR contained 60 Vbeta and 13 Jbeta primers. The assay was immunoSEQ multiplex PCR, and TCRdb's table has in-frame clones only and misses some. The data hold 180,000 or so clones, with 82% observed a single time. The CDR3 has 17 residues. Unmatched junction bases numbered 15, after V lost 5 bases and J lost 4 bases. Germline-derived CDR1 and CDR2 are SGHNT and YENEEA. The chain carries TRBV11-3 and TRBJ2-3; 7 positions agree with TRBD1. This TCR derives from a man aged 40-49 years in good health and CMV-seronegative. Sample: PBMCs. The CDR3 DNA is TGTGCCAGCAGCCCTGGGGTCTTAGCGAGGGGGCCAGATACGCAGTATTTT. Its translation is CASSPGVLARGPDTQYF.